This T cell receptor (beta chain) stems from a study of blood T cell repertoires in COVID-19. Germline V CDR1 and CDR2: MNHEY, SVGAGI. J lost 4 bases, V lost 6 bases, and 6 bases had no gene match. This CDR3 has 15 amino acids. This clone appeared once. TCRdb's table, derived via immunoSEQ multiplex PCR, lists solely in-frame clones and lacks some. The sample shows roughly 180,000 clones, 86% of them seen only once. The sequence was obtained from a woman in her 30s with active or convalescent COVID-19. The V gene is TRBV6-5, the J gene TRBJ1-5; 10 positions agree with TRBD1. The sequenced sample consisted of peripheral blood. The CDR3 region has the DNA TGTGCCAGCAGGACAGGGGGCCTACGTAATCAGCCCCAGCATTTT. Amino acid sequence: CASRTGGLRNQPQHF.